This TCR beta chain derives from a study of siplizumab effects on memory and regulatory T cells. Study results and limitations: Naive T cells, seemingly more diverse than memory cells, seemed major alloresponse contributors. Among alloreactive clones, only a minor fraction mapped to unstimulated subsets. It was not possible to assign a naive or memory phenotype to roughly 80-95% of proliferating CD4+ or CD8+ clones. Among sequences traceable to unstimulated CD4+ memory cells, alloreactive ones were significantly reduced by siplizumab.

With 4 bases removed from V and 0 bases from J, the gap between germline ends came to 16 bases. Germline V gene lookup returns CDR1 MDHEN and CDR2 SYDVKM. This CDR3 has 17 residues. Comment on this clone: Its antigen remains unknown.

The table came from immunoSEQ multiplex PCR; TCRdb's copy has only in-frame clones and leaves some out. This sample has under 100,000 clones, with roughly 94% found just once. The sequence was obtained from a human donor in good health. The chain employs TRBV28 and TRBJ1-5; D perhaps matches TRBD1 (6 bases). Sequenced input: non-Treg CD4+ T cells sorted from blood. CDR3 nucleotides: TGTGCCAGCAGTTCACCCGCCGGGACACTTAGCAATCAGCCCCAGCATTTT. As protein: CASSSPAGTLSNQPQHF.